A selection of T cell receptor beta chains follows, all from one sample in a study of cytomegalovirus exposure and HLA in healthy donors. Sequenced by immunoSEQ multiplex PCR; TCRdb stores in-frame clones only, minus some. The profile covers about 55,000 clones, with 65% to 85% appearing a single time and 1.5% to 2% taken by the ten largest. The specimen was PBMCs. The source is a man aged 25-45 years in good health and CMV-seronegative. The CDR3 runs from the conserved cysteine through the conserved F or W. The order of the fields is clone size, D gene, V gene, J gene, CDR3 DNA, CDR3 protein. The D gene is left open where the match is weak. Expanded clones are given a class, and other clones once, few, many or no size at all.

clone size: NA; D gene: NA; V gene: TRBV7-8; J gene: TRBJ2-1; CDR3 DNA: TGTGCCAGCAGCTTAGCTTACGGGGGGCCCGTAAGTGAGCAGTTCTTC; CDR3 protein: CASSLAYGGPVSEQFF
clone size: once; D gene: NA; V gene: TRBV28; J gene: TRBJ1-5; CDR3 DNA: TGTGCCAGCAGTCAAATATCGGGAAATCAGCCCCAGCATTTT; CDR3 protein: CASSQISGNQPQHF
clone size: few; D gene: TRBD1; V gene: TRBV13; J gene: TRBJ2-5; CDR3 DNA: TGTGCCAGCAGCTCCGCGGACAGGGAGGCACAAGAGACCCAGTACTTC; CDR3 protein: CASSSADREAQETQYF
clone size: NA; D gene: TRBD2; V gene: TRBV10-3; J gene: TRBJ2-3; CDR3 DNA: TGTGCCATCAGTGTTGAGCGGGGCAGCACAGATACGCAGTATTTT; CDR3 protein: CAISVERGSTDTQYF
clone size: NA; D gene: NA; V gene: TRBV7-2; J gene: TRBJ1-1; CDR3 DNA: TGTGCCAGCAGCTTAGCGGGGGCCTACGGCGGCACTGAAGCTTTCTTT; CDR3 protein: CASSLAGAYGGTEAFF
clone size: NA; D gene: TRBD2; V gene: TRBV27; J gene: TRBJ2-1; CDR3 DNA: TGTGCCAGCAGTTTATCTCCCCCGGGACTAGCGGGATATAGTGAGCAGTTCTTC; CDR3 protein: CASSLSPPGLAGYSEQFF
clone size: NA; D gene: NA; V gene: TRBV7-9; J gene: TRBJ2-7; CDR3 DNA: TGTTCCAGCAGCTTAGGGGCGTTCCAGCAGTACTTC; CDR3 protein: CSSSLGAFQQYF
clone size: NA; D gene: NA; V gene: TRBV19; J gene: TRBJ1-1; CDR3 DNA: TGTGCCATCAGGCCCCCCGGTAGGTCTGAAGCTTTCTTT; CDR3 protein: CAIRPPGRSEAFF
clone size: NA; D gene: NA; V gene: TRBV4-3; J gene: TRBJ2-2; CDR3 DNA: TGCGCCAGCAGCCAAGTATCACTGGGTGCGGCGAACACCGGGGAGCTGTTTTTT; CDR3 protein: CASSQVSLGAANTGELFF
clone size: NA; D gene: NA; V gene: TRBV30; J gene: TRBJ2-1; CDR3 DNA: TGTGCCTGGGGACTGATCAATGAGCAGTTCTTC; CDR3 protein: CAWGLINEQFF
clone size: NA; D gene: NA; V gene: TRBV12-5; J gene: TRBJ2-1; CDR3 DNA: TGTGCTAGTGGCGATGCCAGGACTGCCGCCCTCTCCTACAATGAGCAGTTCTTC; CDR3 protein: CASGDARTAALSYNEQFF
clone size: NA; D gene: TRBD1; V gene: TRBV10-1; J gene: TRBJ2-7; CDR3 DNA: TGCGCCAGCAGTGTACCGCAGGGACAGGGGTCCTACGAGCAGTACTTC; CDR3 protein: CASSVPQGQGSYEQYF
clone size: few; D gene: TRBD1; V gene: TRBV4-2; J gene: TRBJ2-5; CDR3 DNA: TGTGCCAGCAGCCAAGGACAGGGGGGAGAGACCCAGTACTTC; CDR3 protein: CASSQGQGGETQYF
clone size: NA; D gene: NA; V gene: TRBV30; J gene: TRBJ1-5; CDR3 DNA: TGTGCCTGGGGTAGACAGGGCAATCAGCCCCAGCATTTT; CDR3 protein: CAWGRQGNQPQHF
clone size: NA; D gene: NA; V gene: TRBV28; J gene: TRBJ1-1; CDR3 DNA: TGTGCCAGCAGACCCACAGAGAACACTGAAGCTTTCTTT; CDR3 protein: CASRPTENTEAFF
clone size: few; D gene: TRBD2; V gene: TRBV4-3; J gene: TRBJ2-7; CDR3 DNA: TGCGCCAGCAGCCAAGATGTCGCGGGGGGGCCCTACGAGCAGTACTTC; CDR3 protein: CASSQDVAGGPYEQYF
clone size: NA; D gene: NA; V gene: TRBV2; J gene: TRBJ1-2; CDR3 DNA: TGTGCCAGCAGAGGGGGTGCCGGCTACACCTTC; CDR3 protein: CASRGGAGYTF
clone size: NA; D gene: NA; V gene: TRBV28; J gene: TRBJ2-7; CDR3 DNA: TGTGCCACCTTCTTAAACAGGAGATCCTACGAGCAGTACTTC; CDR3 protein: CATFLNRRSYEQYF
clone size: NA; D gene: NA; V gene: TRBV19; J gene: TRBJ1-5; CDR3 DNA: TGTGCCAGTAGTATATGGAGGACCCAGGATCAGCCCCAGCATTTT; CDR3 protein: CASSIWRTQDQPQHF
clone size: once; D gene: TRBD1; V gene: TRBV4-1; J gene: TRBJ1-2; CDR3 DNA: TGCGCCAGCAGCCCCGGTCCAGGACAGGGTCTGATTTATGGCTACACCTTC; CDR3 protein: CASSPGPGQGLIYGYTF
clone size: NA; D gene: NA; V gene: TRBV5-6; J gene: TRBJ2-3; CDR3 DNA: TGTGCCAGCAGCTTGGGCCAGGTCGAAGGTACGCAGTATTTT; CDR3 protein: CASSLGQVEGTQYF
clone size: NA; D gene: TRBD2; V gene: TRBV6-4; J gene: TRBJ2-3; CDR3 DNA: TGTGCCAGCAGCGAGGGAGCGGGGGAAACAGATACGCAGTATTTT; CDR3 protein: CASSEGAGETDTQYF
clone size: NA; D gene: TRBD2; V gene: TRBV19; J gene: TRBJ2-5; CDR3 DNA: TGTGCCAGTAGTATCCCTAGCGGGAGCATGGAGACCCAGTACTTC; CDR3 protein: CASSIPSGSMETQYF
clone size: NA; D gene: TRBD1; V gene: TRBV28; J gene: TRBJ2-7; CDR3 DNA: TGTGCCAGCAGTTTAGGACAGGGGGCCCTTTCGGGAGAGCAGTACTTC; CDR3 protein: CASSLGQGALSGEQYF
clone size: NA; D gene: NA; V gene: TRBV28; J gene: TRBJ1-1; CDR3 DNA: TGTGCCAGCATACCCCGGGGGGCAGGGTCTTTTGAAGCTTTCTTT; CDR3 protein: CASIPRGAGSFEAFF
clone size: NA; D gene: TRBD1; V gene: TRBV11-1; J gene: TRBJ2-1; CDR3 DNA: TGTGCCAGCAGCTTAACCCAGGGGGCTGAGCAGTTCTTC; CDR3 protein: CASSLTQGAEQFF
clone size: NA; D gene: NA; V gene: TRBV27; J gene: TRBJ2-1; CDR3 DNA: TGTGCCAGCAGTTTATCGACAGTTAATGAGCAGTTCTTC; CDR3 protein: CASSLSTVNEQFF
clone size: NA; D gene: TRBD1; V gene: TRBV18; J gene: TRBJ2-7; CDR3 DNA: TGTGCCAGCTCACCAAAGGGACAGTACTACGAGCAGTACTTC; CDR3 protein: CASSPKGQYYEQYF
clone size: NA; D gene: TRBD1; V gene: TRBV5-4; J gene: TRBJ1-1; CDR3 DNA: TGTGCCAGCAGCTCCCGGGACAGGGCGAACACTGAAGCTTTCTTT; CDR3 protein: CASSSRDRANTEAFF
clone size: NA; D gene: NA; V gene: TRBV5-1; J gene: TRBJ1-1; CDR3 DNA: TGCGCCAGCAGCTCCCAGGGAACTGAAGCTTTCTTT; CDR3 protein: CASSSQGTEAFF
clone size: NA; D gene: NA; V gene: TRBV27; J gene: TRBJ1-5; CDR3 DNA: TGTGCCAGCAGTTTAAACCTATATCAGCCCCAGCATTTT; CDR3 protein: CASSLNLYQPQHF
clone size: NA; D gene: NA; V gene: TRBV2; J gene: TRBJ1-2; CDR3 DNA: TGTGCCAGCAGTGAAAGGGGACTGACTAACTATGGCTACACCTTC; CDR3 protein: CASSERGLTNYGYTF
clone size: NA; D gene: NA; V gene: TRBV11-3; J gene: TRBJ2-7; CDR3 DNA: TGTGCCAGCAGCTTAGTTTTCGGGGGCGAGCAGTACTTC; CDR3 protein: CASSLVFGGEQYF
clone size: NA; D gene: TRBD1; V gene: TRBV30; J gene: TRBJ2-7; CDR3 DNA: TGTGCCTCAGCAGGGGGACAGGGGTCCGAGCAGTACTTC; CDR3 protein: CASAGGQGSEQYF
clone size: NA; D gene: NA; V gene: TRBV11-2; J gene: TRBJ2-3; CDR3 DNA: TGTGCCAGCAGCTTAATCGGTGTAAGCACAGATACGCAGTATTTT; CDR3 protein: CASSLIGVSTDTQYF
clone size: few; D gene: NA; V gene: TRBV12-2; J gene: TRBJ2-7; CDR3 DNA: TGTGCAAGTCGCTTAGTTGACAGCCACGAGCAGTACTTC; CDR3 protein: CASRLVDSHEQYF
clone size: NA; D gene: TRBD1; V gene: TRBV11-2; J gene: TRBJ2-5; CDR3 DNA: TGTGCCAGCAGCTTGGACAGGGGGCAGGGCGGGACCCAGTACTTC; CDR3 protein: CASSLDRGQGGTQYF
clone size: NA; D gene: NA; V gene: TRBV5-5; J gene: TRBJ2-5; CDR3 DNA: TGTGCCAGCAGTTTAGCGGCCGGAGAGACCCAGTACTTC; CDR3 protein: CASSLAAGETQYF
clone size: NA; D gene: NA; V gene: TRBV5-6; J gene: TRBJ1-1; CDR3 DNA: TGTGCCAGCAGCTTCACAGGTACAACTTTCTTT; CDR3 protein: CASSFTGTTFF
clone size: NA; D gene: TRBD2; V gene: TRBV15; J gene: TRBJ2-5; CDR3 DNA: TGTGCCACCAGCAGATCAGCGGGGGGGTTCGCTAGCGGGAGGGTCCGGGGGGAGACCCAGTACTTC; CDR3 protein: CATSRSAGGFASGRVRGETQYF
clone size: NA; D gene: TRBD1; V gene: TRBV7-2; J gene: TRBJ2-3; CDR3 DNA: TGTGCCAGCAGCTGGACAGGCCGCACAGATACGCAGTATTTT; CDR3 protein: CASSWTGRTDTQYF
clone size: NA; D gene: TRBD1; V gene: TRBV28; J gene: TRBJ1-2; CDR3 DNA: TGTGCCAGCAGTCCGACGGGACAGAACTATGGCTACACCTTC; CDR3 protein: CASSPTGQNYGYTF
clone size: once; D gene: NA; V gene: TRBV5-3; J gene: TRBJ1-1; CDR3 DNA: TGTGCCAGACCCGGAGATTACAGGAACATGAACACTGAAGCTTTCTTT; CDR3 protein: CARPGDYRNMNTEAFF
clone size: NA; D gene: TRBD1; V gene: TRBV28; J gene: TRBJ2-5; CDR3 DNA: TGTGCCAGCAGTTCGGGACAGCACCAAGAGACCCAGTACTTC; CDR3 protein: CASSSGQHQETQYF
clone size: NA; D gene: NA; V gene: TRBV19; J gene: TRBJ1-1; CDR3 DNA: TGTGCCAGTAGTATCCCCCCCCGACAGAGGAACACTGAAGCTTTCTTT; CDR3 protein: CASSIPPRQRNTEAFF
clone size: NA; D gene: NA; V gene: TRBV28; J gene: TRBJ1-3; CDR3 DNA: TGTGCCAGCAGTTTGGGGGGGTATACAAACACCATATATTTT; CDR3 protein: CASSLGGYTNTIYF
clone size: NA; D gene: TRBD1; V gene: TRBV2; J gene: TRBJ2-7; CDR3 DNA: TGTGCCAGCAGTGAGGGGACAGGGAGGTTTCGTAAGCAGTACTTC; CDR3 protein: CASSEGTGRFRKQYF
clone size: NA; D gene: NA; V gene: TRBV29-1; J gene: TRBJ1-1; CDR3 DNA: TGCAGCCTTCAGGGGTATGGTGAAGCTTTCTTT; CDR3 protein: CSLQGYGEAFF
clone size: NA; D gene: NA; V gene: TRBV5-1; J gene: TRBJ2-7; CDR3 DNA: TGCGCCAGCAGCTCCTACAGGGATTCCTACGAGCAGTACTTC; CDR3 protein: CASSSYRDSYEQYF
clone size: once; D gene: TRBD1; V gene: TRBV5-8; J gene: TRBJ2-2; CDR3 DNA: TGTGCCAGCAGCTTACAGGGGACCGGGGAGCTGTTTTTT; CDR3 protein: CASSLQGTGELFF
clone size: few; D gene: TRBD2; V gene: TRBV10-2; J gene: TRBJ2-1; CDR3 DNA: TGCGCCAGCAGGGCGGGGGGGAGCTCCTACAATGAGCAGTTCTTC; CDR3 protein: CASRAGGSSYNEQFF
clone size: NA; D gene: TRBD2; V gene: TRBV4-2; J gene: TRBJ2-1; CDR3 DNA: TGTGCCAGCAGCCAAGCGGCGGGAGGACCTTCAAAACCTGAGCAGTTCTTC; CDR3 protein: CASSQAAGGPSKPEQFF
clone size: NA; D gene: TRBD1; V gene: TRBV4-3; J gene: TRBJ1-2; CDR3 DNA: TGCGCCAGCAGCCAAACCGGGACAGGGGGAGGCTACACCTTC; CDR3 protein: CASSQTGTGGGYTF
clone size: NA; D gene: TRBD2; V gene: TRBV6-5; J gene: TRBJ2-7; CDR3 DNA: TGTGCCAGCAGTTCGCTAGCGGGGTACTACGAGCAGTACTTC; CDR3 protein: CASSSLAGYYEQYF
clone size: NA; D gene: NA; V gene: TRBV9; J gene: TRBJ2-1; CDR3 DNA: TGTGCCAGCAGCAGAACAACCAATGAGCAGTTCTTC; CDR3 protein: CASSRTTNEQFF
clone size: NA; D gene: NA; V gene: TRBV4-1; J gene: TRBJ1-5; CDR3 DNA: TGCGCCAGCAGCCAAACAGCCGTAGGTAATCAGCCCCAGCATTTT; CDR3 protein: CASSQTAVGNQPQHF
clone size: NA; D gene: TRBD2; V gene: TRBV25-1; J gene: TRBJ2-7; CDR3 DNA: TGTGCCAGCAGTGAAGTCCCACTAGCGGGGGGGGCCCACGAGCAGTACTTC; CDR3 protein: CASSEVPLAGGAHEQYF
clone size: NA; D gene: NA; V gene: TRBV10-3; J gene: TRBJ2-7; CDR3 DNA: TGTGCCATCAGTGATAGGACAGTGATGACCTACGAGCAGTACTTC; CDR3 protein: CAISDRTVMTYEQYF
clone size: NA; D gene: TRBD2; V gene: TRBV10-1; J gene: TRBJ2-1; CDR3 DNA: TGCGCCAGCAGTGGCTTAGCGGGAGGTGGGGCGTACAATGAGCAGTTCTTC; CDR3 protein: CASSGLAGGGAYNEQFF